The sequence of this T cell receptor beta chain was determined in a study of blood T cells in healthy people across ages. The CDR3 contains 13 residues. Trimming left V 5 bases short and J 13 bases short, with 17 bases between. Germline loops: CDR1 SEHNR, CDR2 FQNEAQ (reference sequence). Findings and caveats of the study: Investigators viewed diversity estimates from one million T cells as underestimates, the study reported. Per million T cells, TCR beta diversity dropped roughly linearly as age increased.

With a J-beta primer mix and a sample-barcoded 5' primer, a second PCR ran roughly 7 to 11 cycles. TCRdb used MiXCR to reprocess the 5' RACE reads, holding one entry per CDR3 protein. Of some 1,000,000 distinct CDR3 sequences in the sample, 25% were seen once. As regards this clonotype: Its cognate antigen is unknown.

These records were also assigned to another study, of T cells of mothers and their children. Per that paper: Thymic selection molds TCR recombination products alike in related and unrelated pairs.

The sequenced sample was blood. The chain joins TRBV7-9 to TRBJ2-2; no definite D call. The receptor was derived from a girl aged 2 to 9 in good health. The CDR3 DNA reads TGTGCCAGCAGCCAGGCATCCCCTCCTCCGCTGTTTTTT. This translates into CASSQASPPPLFF.